This T cell receptor beta chain was sequenced for a study of cytomegalovirus exposure and HLA in healthy donors. Study results and caveats: Most TCR sequences proved rare, with some public TCRs found in many donors. The study recorded 164 TCR beta chains that were cytomegalovirus-associated.

Libraries were prepared by immunoSEQ multiplex PCR; TCRdb keeps only in-frame clonotypes and omits some of them. This sample has about 110,000 clones; under 85% occur once, and the top ten carry about 3%. The V segment lost 2 bases and the J segment 10 bases; nucleotides outside the gene matches: 8. The CDR3 spans 16 residues. Germline values: CDR1 MDHEN, CDR2 SYDVKM. Turning to this clone: Its antigen remains unknown.

The V gene is TRBV28, the J gene TRBJ2-2; 12 bases map to TRBD2. The clonotype originates from a woman under 30 in good health and CMV-seronegative. What was sequenced was PBMCs. The CDR3 DNA sequence: TGTGCCAGCAGTTTACTAGCGGGGGGGCTCGGTCCGGAGCTGTTTTTT. This translates into CASSLLAGGLGPELFF.